This is a list of T cell receptor beta chains from one sample in a study of cytomegalovirus exposure and HLA in healthy donors. Generated by immunoSEQ multiplex PCR, the TCRdb table keeps only in-frame clones and is missing some. The sample lists approximately 110,000 clones; roughly 70% were seen once. Sequenced sample: PBMCs. The receptor source for this set is a man aged 40-55 years in good health and CMV-seropositive. CDR3s include the opening cysteine and the closing phenylalanine or tryptophan. D genes are given only for firm matches. Clone sizes are given selectively: once, few, many, or a class where the clone is expanded.

J gene	D gene	clone size	V gene	CDR3 protein	CDR3 DNA
TRBJ1-5	TRBD1	NA	TRBV2	CASSPGQGNQPQHF	TGTGCCAGCAGTCCGGGACAGGGCAATCAGCCCCAGCATTTT
TRBJ1-2	TRBD1	NA	TRBV5-1	CASSWGQGYTF	TGCGCCAGCAGCTGGGGACAGGGCTACACCTTC
TRBJ1-1	TRBD1	few	TRBV10-1	CASSDSGQVNTEAFF	TGCGCCAGCAGTGACTCGGGACAGGTTAACACTGAAGCTTTCTTT
TRBJ2-1	TRBD1	NA	TRBV15	CATSRGQGAIYNEQFF	TGTGCCACCAGCAGAGGACAGGGGGCGATTTACAATGAGCAGTTCTTC
TRBJ1-2	NA	NA	TRBV7-8	CASSLRAATNYGYTF	TGTGCCAGCAGCTTGCGGGCCGCAACAAACTATGGCTACACCTTC
TRBJ2-1	NA	NA	TRBV30	CAWSVSGNEQFF	TGTGCCTGGAGTGTTTCGGGCAATGAGCAGTTCTTC
TRBJ2-1	TRBD2	NA	TRBV5-6	CASSPGTSWSQFF	TGTGCCAGCAGCCCCGGGACTAGCTGGTCGCAGTTCTTC
TRBJ2-3	TRBD2	NA	TRBV27	CASSSPQLAGGTDTQYF	TGTGCCAGCAGTTCCCCCCAACTAGCGGGAGGTACAGATACGCAGTATTTT
TRBJ1-2	TRBD1	few	TRBV6-1	CASSVQGASGGYTF	TGTGCCAGCAGTGTACAGGGGGCCTCGGGTGGCTACACCTTC
TRBJ1-3	TRBD1	NA	TRBV30	CAWKAAGGRNTIYF	TGTGCCTGGAAAGCGGCAGGGGGCAGGAACACCATATATTTT
TRBJ2-1	TRBD2	NA	TRBV5-1	CASSLSLAGGSYNEQFF	TGCGCCAGCAGCTTGTCGCTAGCGGGAGGCTCCTACAATGAGCAGTTCTTC
TRBJ2-3	TRBD2	NA	TRBV7-9	CASSLGAAGEGDTQYF	TGTGCCAGCAGCTTAGGAGCGGCGGGAGAGGGAGATACGCAGTATTTT
TRBJ2-3	TRBD1	few	TRBV5-1	CASSIGTGARDTQYF	TGCGCCAGCAGCATAGGGACAGGGGCACGAGATACGCAGTATTTT
TRBJ1-2	TRBD1	NA	TRBV27	CASSPTGYYGYTF	TGTGCCAGCAGTCCGACAGGGTACTATGGCTACACCTTC
TRBJ2-3	TRBD2	NA	TRBV25-1	CASSESGRVPDTQYF	TGTGCCAGCAGTGAAAGCGGGAGGGTTCCAGATACGCAGTATTTT
TRBJ2-7	NA	few	TRBV9	CASSVVGGGGYEQYF	TGTGCCAGCAGCGTAGTTGGGGGAGGAGGCTACGAGCAGTACTTC
TRBJ2-1	TRBD2	NA	TRBV29-1	CSVARLAGAYEQFF	TGCAGCGTTGCGCGACTAGCGGGAGCCTATGAGCAGTTCTTC
TRBJ2-5	NA	few	TRBV10-2	CASSDRERETQYF	TGCGCCAGCAGTGACAGGGAAAGGGAGACCCAGTACTTC
TRBJ2-2	NA	NA	TRBV6-5	CASSQGLNTGELFF	TGTGCCAGCAGCCAGGGTTTGAACACCGGGGAGCTGTTTTTT
TRBJ2-3	TRBD2	NA	TRBV27	CASSLGEGRVTDTQYF	TGTGCCAGCAGTTTGGGGGAGGGCCGAGTTACAGATACGCAGTATTTT